This TCR beta chain was sequenced for a study of OX40 agonist ivuxolimab in advanced cancers. Study-level background: An agonistic anti-OX40 (CD134) antibody, ivuxolimab, was used to treat the patients. Patients got intravenous ivuxolimab at 0.01 to 10 mg/kg every 2 weeks. Patients achieving partial responses numbered three: one hepatocellular carcinoma case and two cutaneous melanoma cases.

TCRdb's copy holds only in-frame clones and misses some; the assay was immunoSEQ multiplex PCR. The table has 43,000 or so clones, 75% to 90% seen once. No patient had autoimmune disease or received systemic immunosuppression. This CDR3 comprises 15 residues. The germline V gene has CDR1 WSHSY and CDR2 SAAADI. V was pared by 6 bases and J by 3 bases, with 4 bases of the junction left unmatched. The source material was CD4+ or CD8+ T cells sorted from blood, sampled in a trial of the OX40 agonist ivuxolimab. The TCR originated in an adult with an advanced solid tumor such as melanoma, head and neck, liver or kidney cancer. The V gene is TRBV10-2, the J gene TRBJ2-3; 12 bases agree with TRBD2. The CDR3 nucleotides are TGCGCCAGCAGCGGACTAGCGGGATTGACAGATACGCAGTATTTT. Protein product: CASSGLAGLTDTQYF.